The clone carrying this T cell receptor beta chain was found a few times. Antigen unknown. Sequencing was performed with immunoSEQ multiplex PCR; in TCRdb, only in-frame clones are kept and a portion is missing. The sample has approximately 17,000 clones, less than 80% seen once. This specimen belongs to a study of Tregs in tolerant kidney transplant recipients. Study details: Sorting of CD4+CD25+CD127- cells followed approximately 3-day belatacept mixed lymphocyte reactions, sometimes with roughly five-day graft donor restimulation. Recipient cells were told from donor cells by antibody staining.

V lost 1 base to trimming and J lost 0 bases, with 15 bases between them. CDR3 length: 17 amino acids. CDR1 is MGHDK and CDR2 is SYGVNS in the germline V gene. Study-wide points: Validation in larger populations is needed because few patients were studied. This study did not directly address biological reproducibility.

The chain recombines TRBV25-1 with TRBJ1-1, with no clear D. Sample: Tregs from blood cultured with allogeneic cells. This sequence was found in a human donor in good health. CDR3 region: CASSESTPGIMNTEAFF. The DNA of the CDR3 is TGTGCCAGCAGTGAATCGACTCCCGGGATAATGAACACTGAAGCTTTCTTT.